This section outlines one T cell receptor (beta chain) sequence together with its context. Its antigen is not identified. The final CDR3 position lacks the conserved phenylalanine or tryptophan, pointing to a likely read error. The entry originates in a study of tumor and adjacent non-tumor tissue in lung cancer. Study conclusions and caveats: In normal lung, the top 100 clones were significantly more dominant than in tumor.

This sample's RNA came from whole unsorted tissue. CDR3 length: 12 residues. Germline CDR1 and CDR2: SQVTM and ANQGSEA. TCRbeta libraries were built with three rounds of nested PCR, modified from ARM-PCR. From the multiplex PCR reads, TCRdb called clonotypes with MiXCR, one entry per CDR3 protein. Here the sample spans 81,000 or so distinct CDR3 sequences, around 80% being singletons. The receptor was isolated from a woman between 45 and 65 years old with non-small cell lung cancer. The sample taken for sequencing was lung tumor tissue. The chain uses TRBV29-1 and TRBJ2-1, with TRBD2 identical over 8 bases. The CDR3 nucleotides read TGCAGTGCCGCTAGCGGGCTCAATGAGCAGTTCATC. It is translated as CSAASGLNEQFI.